Listed below are T cell receptor beta chains from one sample, sequenced in a study of cytomegalovirus exposure and HLA in healthy donors. The protocol was immunoSEQ multiplex PCR, while the TCRdb copy is restricted to in-frame clones and leaves out a portion. The table shows 250,000 or so clones, with approximately 82% occurring only once. Sequencing was performed on PBMCs. Every receptor here comes from a woman aged 60-75 years in good health and CMV-seropositive. Both conserved end residues are part of each CDR3. D genes are given only for firm matches. Clone size, where shown, is once, few, many, or a class for clones that have expanded.

TRBV4-1,TRBJ1-2,TRBD1,.,TGCGCCAGCGAAGGTCCGGGACAGGGGGTCTATGGCTACACCTTC,CASEGPGQGVYGYTF
TRBV18,TRBJ2-7,TRBD2,.,TGTGCCAGCTCACCGGCGGTAGCGGGAGGCCCTTACTACGAGCAGTACTTC,CASSPAVAGGPYYEQYF
TRBV20-1,TRBJ2-7,.,.,TGCAGTGCCGGGACTGCTTACGAGCAGTACTTC,CSAGTAYEQYF
TRBV6-1,TRBJ2-2,TRBD2,.,TGTGCCAGCAGTGATAGCGGGAGCGGGGTCGGGGAGCTGTTTTTT,CASSDSGSGVGELFF
TRBV4-1,TRBJ2-3,.,.,TGCGCCAGCAGCCAAGGTAGTAGCCTAAACACAGATACGCAGTATTTT,CASSQGSSLNTDTQYF
TRBV9,TRBJ2-1,.,.,TGTGCCAGCAGCGTAGCTGGGCCGGTCTACAATGAGCAGTTCTTC,CASSVAGPVYNEQFF
TRBV9,TRBJ2-3,.,.,TGTGCCAGCAGCGTAGTCCTCACAGATACGCAGTATTTT,CASSVVLTDTQYF
TRBV7-7,TRBJ2-5,.,.,TGTGCTAGCAGCCTTGGGGCGGGACGTGAGACCCAGTACTTC,CASSLGAGRETQYF
TRBV28,TRBJ2-7,.,few,TGTGCCAGCAGTCCGGACAGATACGAGCAGTACTTC,CASSPDRYEQYF
TRBV2,TRBJ1-2,TRBD1,.,TGTGCCACAGGGGGACAGGCTCTCTATGGCTACACCTTC,CATGGQALYGYTF
TRBV5-4,TRBJ2-3,TRBD2,.,TGTGCCAGCAGCTTACTAGCGGGAGGCACAGATACGCAGTATTTT,CASSLLAGGTDTQYF
TRBV9,TRBJ2-3,.,.,TGTGCCAGCAGCGTCATTAGCACAGATACGCAGTATTTT,CASSVISTDTQYF
TRBV18,TRBJ1-5,TRBD1,.,TGTGCCAGCTCACCAGCGACAGGGTTGAGCAATCAGCCCCAGCATTTT,CASSPATGLSNQPQHF
TRBV5-1,TRBJ2-7,.,.,TGCGCCAGCAGCTTGGAAACTACAGGGCTATCCTACGAGCAGTACTTC,CASSLETTGLSYEQYF
TRBV6-4,TRBJ1-2,.,once,TGTGCCAGCAGTGACTCGAGCGGCACAAGTAGGTATGGCTACACCTTC,CASSDSSGTSRYGYTF
TRBV7-9,TRBJ1-6,.,.,TGTGCCAGCAGCACAGCTGCTGGGCAGATTAATTCACCCCTCCACTTT,CASSTAAGQINSPLHF
TRBV15,TRBJ2-5,.,few,TGTGCCACCAGCAGAGGGAGCGACGAGACCCAGTACTTC,CATSRGSDETQYF
TRBV29-1,TRBJ2-3,.,few,TGCAGCGTTTGGGGCCCAGATACGCAGTATTTT,CSVWGPDTQYF
TRBV11-1,TRBJ2-7,.,.,TGTGCCAGCAGCTCTCTGGCGGGTTACATGTACGAGCAGTACTTC,CASSSLAGYMYEQYF
TRBV28,TRBJ1-2,.,.,TGTGCCAGCAGTTCCAGGGCTAACTATGGCTACACCTTC,CASSSRANYGYTF
TRBV10-3,TRBJ2-7,TRBD1,.,TGTGCCATCAGTGAGTCTGACAGGGGTGGATCCTACGAGCAGTACTTC,CAISESDRGGSYEQYF
TRBV6-1,TRBJ1-1,TRBD1,.,TGTGCCACGGGACAGGGGGCTTGGACTGAAGCTTTCTTT,CATGQGAWTEAFF
TRBV12-5,TRBJ2-7,.,.,TGTGCTAGTGGTTTGGTAGCTAGCGAGGGGTACGAGCAGTACTTC,CASGLVASEGYEQYF
TRBV28,TRBJ1-2,TRBD1,.,TGTGCCAGCAGTTTATTGGGGACAGGGGATCACGGCTACACCTTC,CASSLLGTGDHGYTF
TRBV5-4,TRBJ1-6,TRBD1,.,TGTGCCAGCAGCCCCGAAGTTACAGGGGTAAATTCACCCCTCCACTTT,CASSPEVTGVNSPLHF
TRBV29-1,TRBJ2-1,TRBD1,.,TGCAGCGTTGAACGAGACAGGGTATTCAATGAGCAGTTCTTC,CSVERDRVFNEQFF
TRBV5-1,TRBJ2-2,.,.,TGCGCCAGCAGCTTGGGTCCACAGGGTAACACCGGGGAGCTGTTTTTT,CASSLGPQGNTGELFF
TRBV18,TRBJ2-6,.,.,TGTGCCAGCTCACCAGTGTTTGGCGACAGGCGAACCGGGGCCAACGTCCTGACTTTC,CASSPVFGDRRTGANVLTF
TRBV21-1,TRBJ2-7,.,.,TGTGCCAGCACTCGGGACACCTACTACGAGCAGTACTTC,CASTRDTYYEQYF
TRBV9,TRBJ2-2,TRBD1,once,TGTGCCAGCAGCCCTGGACAGGTGACCGGGGAGCTGTTTTTT,CASSPGQVTGELFF
TRBV27,TRBJ1-5,TRBD1,.,TGTGCCAGCAGTACCTACAGGGGTGAGAGCAATCAGCCCCAGCATTTT,CASSTYRGESNQPQHF
TRBV2,TRBJ2-7,.,.,TGTGCCAGCAGACCACTCCATTCATCGACGCCGGGACATCTGACCTACGAGCAGTACTTC,CASRPLHSSTPGHLTYEQYF
TRBV7-9,TRBJ2-3,.,.,TGTGCCAGCAGCCACCGAGGCGCGGCAGATACGCAGTATTTT,CASSHRGAADTQYF
TRBV5-1,TRBJ1-3,TRBD1,.,TGCGCCAGCAGCTTACCGGGACAGGGACCGATGGGAAACACCATATATTTT,CASSLPGQGPMGNTIYF
TRBV2,TRBJ2-5,TRBD2,once,TGTGCCAGCGTTCGACTAGCGGGAGGGCAAGAGACCCAGTACTTC,CASVRLAGGQETQYF
TRBV4-1,TRBJ1-4,.,.,TGCGCCAGCAGCTTATCACCGGGGGAAAAACTGTTTTTT,CASSLSPGEKLFF
TRBV28,TRBJ1-2,.,.,TGTGCCAGCAGTTTACGGAGTGACTATGGCTACACCTTC,CASSLRSDYGYTF
TRBV30,TRBJ1-6,.,.,TGTGCCTGGAGGAAAGGGGCACAGGGTAATTCACCCCTCCACTTT,CAWRKGAQGNSPLHF
TRBV4-2,TRBJ1-4,.,.,TGTGCCAGCAGCCAACCGCGGCGGGGGACTTATAATGAAAAACTGTTTTTT,CASSQPRRGTYNEKLFF
TRBV5-5,TRBJ1-1,TRBD1,.,TGTGCCAGCAGCCGGGGACAGGCCTTGAACACTGAAGCTTTCTTT,CASSRGQALNTEAFF
TRBV7-2,TRBJ2-5,TRBD2,once,TGTGCCAGCAGCTTAAAGGGGCGACTAGCGGGAACTCAAGAGACCCAGTACTTC,CASSLKGRLAGTQETQYF